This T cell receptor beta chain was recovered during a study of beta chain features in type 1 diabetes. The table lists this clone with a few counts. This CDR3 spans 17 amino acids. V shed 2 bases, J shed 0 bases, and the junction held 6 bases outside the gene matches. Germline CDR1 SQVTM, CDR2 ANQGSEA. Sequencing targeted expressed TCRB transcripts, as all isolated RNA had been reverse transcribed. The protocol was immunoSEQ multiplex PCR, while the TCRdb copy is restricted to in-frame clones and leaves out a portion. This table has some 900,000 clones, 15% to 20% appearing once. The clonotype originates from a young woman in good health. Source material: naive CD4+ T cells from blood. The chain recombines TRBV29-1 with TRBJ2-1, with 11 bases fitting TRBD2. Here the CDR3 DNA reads TGCAGCGTTGAACTAGCGGGAGGCCTCATCTCCTACAATGAGCAGTTCTTC. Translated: CSVELAGGLISYNEQFF.